The 22 T cell receptor beta chains below all came from one sample that was sequenced in a study of cytomegalovirus exposure and HLA in healthy donors. Both 60 Vbeta primers and 13 Jbeta primers went into the PCR. Clones were read by immunoSEQ multiplex PCR, and TCRdb kept only the in-frame ones, dropping some. In the table there are some 140,000 clones, about 76% of which are singletons. Sequencing was done on a sample of PBMCs. Receptor source: a female donor in good health and CMV-seronegative.

The rearrangement uses TRBV5-6 and TRBJ2-5; TRBD1 agrees at 11 bases. The CDR3 spans 16 residues. Trimming cost V 0 bases and J 8 bases; bases outside gene matches: 9. Looked up from germline, CDR1 is SGHDT and CDR2 is YYEEEE. CDR3 in DNA: TGTGCCAGCAGCTTGGGTCCCCGGACAGGGGGCCGTACCCAGTACTTC. Amino acids: CASSLGPRTGGRTQYF. Based on the CDR3 plus reference TRBV5-6 and TRBJ2-5, the full variable domain is DAGVTQSPTHLIKTRGQQVTLRCSPKSGHDTVSWYQQALGQGPQFIFQYYEEEERQRGNFPDRFSGHQFPNYSSELNVNALLLGDSALYLCASSLGPRTGGRTQYFGPGTRLLVL.

This chain connects TRBV27 to TRBJ2-3; D gene uncertain. Germline CDR1 and CDR2: MNHEY and SMNVEV (reference sequence). The CDR3 has 18 amino acids. The V end was cut by 2 bases, the J end by 2 bases, with 20 bases between. CDR3 sequence reads: CASSLKLIGLPSTDTQYF. The CDR3 bases are TGTGCCAGCAGTTTAAAGTTGATTGGCCTGCCCTCCACAGATACGCAGTATTTT.

The rearrangement uses TRBV4-1 and TRBJ1-2; a possible D gene is TRBD1 (6 bases). The germline CDR1 and CDR2 sequences are MGHRA and YSYEKL. CDR3 length: 15 amino acids. V shed 2 bases and J shed 8 bases, with 18 bases lying between them. The CDR3 DNA follows: TGCGCCAGCAGCCAACAGACAGGTTCACCTCCCGGCTACACCTTC. Protein sequence: CASSQQTGSPPGYTF.

The J gene is TRBJ1-6, the V gene TRBV28, with TRBD1 as a possible D gene (6 bases). The CDR3 is 15 residues long. The ends were cut back, 5 bases at V and 7 bases at J, with 15 bases in the middle. Germline V CDR1 and CDR2: MDHEN, SYDVKM. CDR3: CASSPGTLVNSPLHF. For the CDR3, the DNA is TGTGCCAGCAGTCCCGGGACATTAGTCAATTCACCCCTCCACTTT.

The chain employs TRBV2 and TRBJ1-6, with 8 bases identical to TRBD1. Looked up from germline, CDR1 is SNHLY and CDR2 is FYNNEI. Unmatched junction bases numbered 6, after V lost 6 bases and J lost 5 bases. The CDR3 has 15 amino acids. CDR3 amino acids: CASRTGASHNSPLHF. DNA for the CDR3: TGTGCCAGCAGGACAGGGGCCTCTCATAATTCACCCCTCCACTTT. Full variable domain (missing parts from reference TRBV2 and TRBJ1-6): EPEVTQTPSHQVTQMGQEVILRCVPISNHLYFYWYRQILGQKVEFLVSFYNNEISEKSEIFDDQFSVERPDGSNFTLKIRSTKLEDSAMYFCASRTGASHNSPLHFGNGTRLTVT.

This CDR3 is CAISETGTGYNEQFF. The CDR3 nucleotides are TGTGCCATCAGTGAGACCGGGACAGGCTACAATGAGCAGTTCTTC. The rearrangement uses TRBV10-3 and TRBJ2-1; 8 positions agree with TRBD1. The CDR3 covers 15 residues. Trimming at V came to 2 bases and at J to 3 bases, leaving 3 bases not matched to a gene. CDR1 is ENHRY, CDR2 SYGVKD, per germline.

The V and J genes are TRBV14 and TRBJ1-1; TRBD1 might be the D (6 bases). Germline CDR1 reads SGHDN; CDR2 reads FVKESK. With 0 bases removed from V and 7 bases from J, the gap between germline ends came to 12 bases. The CDR3 length is 14 residues. The CDR3 DNA follows: TGTGCCAGCAGCCAAGATTGGGGGCAGGTTGAAGCTTTCTTT. Translated: CASSQDWGQVEAFF. Complete variable domain (other parts from reference TRBV14 and TRBJ1-1): EAGVTQFPSHSVIEKGQTVTLRCDPISGHDNLYWYRRVMGKEIKFLLHFVKESKQDESGMPNNRFLAERTGGTYSTLKVQPAELEDSGVYFCASSQDWGQVEAFFGQGTRLTVV.

This chain uses TRBV4-3 with TRBJ1-3, with unresolved D. The CDR3 spans 15 residues. Germline V gene data show CDR1 as LGHNA and CDR2 as YSLEER. V was cut by 2 bases and J by 0 bases, with 8 bases left in between. The CDR3 nucleotides are TGCGCCAGCAGCCAAACTGAGAACTCTGGAAACACCATATATTTT. Amino acids: CASSQTENSGNTIYF.

As to this clone: The germline gene is not matched at one end of the junction; a read error may be the cause. The chain joins TRBV7-7 to TRBJ2-7; 12 bases line up with TRBD1. Germline CDR1 SSHAT, CDR2 FNYEAQ (reference sequence). There are 15 residues in the CDR3. The CDR3 DNA is TGTGCTAGCAGCCCCGGGACAGGGGGCGGGAACGAGCAGTACTTC. It encodes CASSPGTGGGNEQYF.

The rearrangement links TRBV10-1 to TRBJ2-1; 11 bases are a match to TRBD2. Trimming took 5 bases from V and 12 from J; bases not matched to a gene: 9. This CDR3 has 14 amino acids. Per the germline V gene, CDR1 is WNHNN and CDR2 is SYGVQD (reference sequence). For the CDR3, the DNA is TGCGCCAGCAGTTATAGCGGGAGGGCCGATGTGCAGTTCTTC. This sequence encodes CASSYSGRADVQFF.

This clone occurred a few times. The chain recombines TRBV6-6 with TRBJ2-7; a possible D gene is TRBD2 (6 bases). The CDR3 consists of 16 residues. CDR1 and CDR2 (germline): MNHNY, SVGAGI (reference sequence). V lost 5 bases to trimming and J lost 1 base, with 18 bases between them. The CDR3 nucleotides are TGTGCCAGCAGTCCCTCCCGGGGGAGCGGGTCCTACGAGCAGTACTTC. This codes for CASSPSRGSGSYEQYF.

V usage is TRBV7-6 and J usage is TRBJ2-7; D might be TRBD1 (6 bases). The CDR3 length is 14 residues. Trimming took 5 bases from V and 3 from J, leaving 14 bases between them. CDR1 is SGHVS, CDR2 FNYEAQ, per germline. The chain's CDR3 is CASSPGHRGYEQYF. Here the CDR3 DNA reads TGTGCCAGCAGCCCGGGACACAGAGGCTACGAGCAGTACTTC.

The rearrangement links TRBV28 to TRBJ2-3, with 7 positions matching TRBD1. Germline V CDR1 and CDR2: MDHEN, SYDVKM. There are 14 residues in the CDR3. Germline trimming cut 5 bases from V and 6 bases from J; bases unmatched to any gene: 8. The CDR3 sequence is CASSAPDRLDTQYF. In DNA, the CDR3 is TGTGCCAGCAGTGCCCCGGACAGGTTGGATACGCAGTATTTT.

V and J are TRBV7-3 and TRBJ2-7; the match to TRBD1 covers 8 bases. The germline V gene has CDR1 SGHTA and CDR2 FQGTGA. CDR3 length: 14 residues. Trimming at V came to 4 bases and at J to 5 bases, leaving 7 bases not matched to a gene. The CDR3 coding sequence is TGTGCCAGCAGCTCAGGGGGCCCGCAGGACGAGCAGTACTTC. Translating it yields CASSSGGPQDEQYF. Filled out from reference TRBV7-3 and TRBJ2-7, the complete variable domain reads GAGVSQTPSNKVTEKGKYVELRCDPISGHTALYWYRQSLGQGPEFLIYFQGTGAADDSGLPNDRFFAVRPEGSVSTLKIQRTERGDSAVYLCASSSGGPQDEQYFGPGTRLTVT.

The chain joins TRBV6-1 to TRBJ2-3, with TRBD1 matching 10 bases. The CDR3 sequence is 15 residues long. Germline CDR1 and CDR2: MNHNS and SASEGT. With V trimmed by 6 bases and J by 1 base, 4 bases remained unmatched. Here the CDR3 reads CASRLGTGGTDTQYF. DNA for the CDR3: TGTGCCAGCAGACTAGGGACAGGGGGCACAGATACGCAGTATTTT.

This clone was detected once. The chain uses TRBV18 and TRBJ2-1; possibly TRBD2 for D (5 bases). CDR3 size: 15 residues. The V end was cut by 4 bases, the J end by 8 bases, with 18 bases between. The germline CDR1 and CDR2 sequences are KGHSH and LQKENI. The CDR3 spells CASSLMGGGLDEQFF. Written as DNA, the CDR3 is TGTGCCAGCTCACTGATGGGCGGCGGGTTAGATGAGCAGTTCTTC.

This chain uses TRBV5-6 with TRBJ1-5, with D tentatively TRBD1 (6 bases). Germline V gives CDR1 SGHDT, CDR2 YYEEEE. CDR3 length equals 15 residues. The V end lost 1 base, the J end lost 9 bases, and 17 bases lay between the germline ends. The CDR3 coding sequence is TGTGCCAGCAGCTTGTCCGACAGGCTGGACGGGCCCCAGCATTTT. Its translation is CASSLSDRLDGPQHF.

The J gene is TRBJ1-4, the V gene TRBV5-6; D is undetermined. With 4 bases removed from V and 2 bases from J, the gap between germline ends came to 12 bases. This CDR3 spans 15 amino acids. Germline lookup yields CDR1 SGHDT and CDR2 YYEEEE. CDR3 DNA: TGTGCCAGCAGCACCGGAGGAGCCACTAATGAAAAACTGTTTTTT. It codes for CASSTGGATNEKLFF.

This clone was picked up one time. The chain has TRBV4-3 and TRBJ1-1; 9 bases line up with TRBD1. After removal of 6 bases from V and 1 base from J, the junction contained 6 bases not matched to a gene. Looked up from germline, CDR1 is LGHNA and CDR2 is YSLEER. The CDR3 is 15 amino acids. The CDR3 DNA is TGCGCCAGCAGGACAGGGGGGGCTGCGAACACTGAAGCTTTCTTT. Its translation is CASRTGGAANTEAFF.

This rearrangement joins TRBV7-6 to TRBJ2-7, with 7 bases aligning to TRBD2. This CDR3 comprises 15 residues. The germline CDR1 and CDR2 sequences are SGHVS and FNYEAQ. V was pared by 5 bases and J by 2 bases, with 9 bases of the junction left unmatched. CDR3 in amino acids: CASSHASGNTYEQYF. DNA of the CDR3: TGTGCCAGCAGCCATGCTAGCGGAAATACCTACGAGCAGTACTTC.

The rearrangement uses TRBV14 and TRBJ2-7; 11 nucleotides line up with TRBD1. The germline V gene encodes CDR1 SGHDN and CDR2 FVKESK. The V segment lost 5 bases and the J segment 7 bases; nucleotides outside the gene matches: 4. This CDR3 contains 13 residues. CDR3 DNA sequence: TGTGCCAGCAGCGGTGGGACAGGGGGAGAGCAGTACTTC. The encoded protein is CASSGGTGGEQYF. Filled out from reference TRBV14 and TRBJ2-7, the complete variable domain reads EAGVTQFPSHSVIEKGQTVTLRCDPISGHDNLYWYRRVMGKEIKFLLHFVKESKQDESGMPNNRFLAERTGGTYSTLKVQPAELEDSGVYFCASSGGTGGEQYFGPGTRLTVT.

The rearrangement uses TRBV4-2 and TRBJ2-3, with unresolved D. Trimming stripped 0 bases from V and 6 bases from J, with 13 bases between. CDR1 is LGHNA, CDR2 YNFKEQ, per germline. There are 15 residues in the CDR3. CDR3 in DNA: TGTGCCAGCAGCCAAGACCGAGCTAGTGCCGATACGCAGTATTTT. Its translation is CASSQDRASADTQYF.